This T cell receptor beta chain was captured in a study of blood T cell repertoires in COVID-19. Looking at the study overall: Sample material is recorded as cDNA or gDNA derived from T cells, B-cell-depleted T cells, or PBMCs.

Data came from immunoSEQ multiplex PCR; TCRdb stores just in-frame clones and leaves some out. The sample holds roughly 230,000 clones, around 81% seen once. Those enrolled, adults aged roughly 18 to 90 years, came from some 23 US areas. Cohort 3 recovery required two negative PCRs, clearance, or symptom resolution. The CDR3 has 15 amino acids. V was trimmed by 4 bases and J by 0 bases, leaving 9 bases between them. From germline, CDR1 is SNHLY and CDR2 FYNNEI. The rearrangement links TRBV2 to TRBJ1-4, with D hard to call. Sequencing was done on a sample of PBMCs or T cells enriched from blood (not recorded which). The sequence derives from a man aged 45-65 years who had recovered from COVID-19. The CDR3 is CASSATVSTNEKLFF. The CDR3 DNA follows: TGTGCCAGCAGTGCCACTGTGTCAACTAATGAAAAACTGTTTTTT.